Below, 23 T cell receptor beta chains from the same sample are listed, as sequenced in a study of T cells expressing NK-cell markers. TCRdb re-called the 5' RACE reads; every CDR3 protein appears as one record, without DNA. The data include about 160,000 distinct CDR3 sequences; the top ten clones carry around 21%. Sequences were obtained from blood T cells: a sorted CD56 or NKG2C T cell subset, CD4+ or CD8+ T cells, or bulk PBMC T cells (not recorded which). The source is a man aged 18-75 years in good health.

This CDR3 reads CASSIDRGNAYEQYF. The rearrangement joins TRBV2 to TRBJ2-7; TCRdb proposes TRBD1, but this gene call is untestable without DNA. The germline gives CDR1 SNHLY, CDR2 FYNNEI. This CDR3 region has 15 residues.

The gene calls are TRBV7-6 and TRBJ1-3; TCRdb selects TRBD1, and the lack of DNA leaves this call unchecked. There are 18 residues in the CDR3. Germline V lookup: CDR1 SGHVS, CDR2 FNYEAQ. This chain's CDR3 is CASSSITIRDSSGNTIYF.

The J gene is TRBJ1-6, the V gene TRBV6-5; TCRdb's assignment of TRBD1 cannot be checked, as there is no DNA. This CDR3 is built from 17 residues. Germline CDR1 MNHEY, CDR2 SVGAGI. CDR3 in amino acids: CASSYSLGKGYNSPLHF.

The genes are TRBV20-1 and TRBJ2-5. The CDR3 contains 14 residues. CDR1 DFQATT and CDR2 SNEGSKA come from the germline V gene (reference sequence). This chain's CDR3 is CSARDYVGQETQYF.

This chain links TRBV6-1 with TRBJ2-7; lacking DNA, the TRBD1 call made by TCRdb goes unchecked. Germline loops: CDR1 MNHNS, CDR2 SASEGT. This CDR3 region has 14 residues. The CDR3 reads CASSEFQGASEQYF.

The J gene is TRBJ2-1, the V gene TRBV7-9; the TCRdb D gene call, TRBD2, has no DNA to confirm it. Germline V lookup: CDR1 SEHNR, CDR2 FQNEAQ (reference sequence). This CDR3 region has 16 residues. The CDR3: CASSFFFSGGDNEQFF.

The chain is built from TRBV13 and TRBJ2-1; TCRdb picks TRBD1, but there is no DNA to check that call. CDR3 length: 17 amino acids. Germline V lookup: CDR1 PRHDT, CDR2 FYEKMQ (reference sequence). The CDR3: CASSPGDSPSSYNEQFF.

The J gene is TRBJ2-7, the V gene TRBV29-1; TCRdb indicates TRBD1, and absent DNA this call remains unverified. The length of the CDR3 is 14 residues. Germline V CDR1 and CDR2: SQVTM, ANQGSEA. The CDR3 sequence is CSVVFGTGFYEQYF.

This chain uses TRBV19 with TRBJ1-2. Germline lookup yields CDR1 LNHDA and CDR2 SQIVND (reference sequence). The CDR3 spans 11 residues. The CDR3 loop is CASRHGDGYTF. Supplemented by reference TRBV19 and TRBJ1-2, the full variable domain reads DGGITQSPKYLFRKEGQNVTLSCEQNLNHDAMYWYRQDPGQGLRLIYYSQIVNDFQKGDIAEGYSVSREKKESFPLTVTSAQKNPTAFYLCASRHGDGYTFGSGTRLTVV.

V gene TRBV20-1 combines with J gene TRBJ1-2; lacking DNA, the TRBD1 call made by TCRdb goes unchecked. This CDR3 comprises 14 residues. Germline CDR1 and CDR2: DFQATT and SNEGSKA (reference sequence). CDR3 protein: CSAFRGGDGYGYTF.

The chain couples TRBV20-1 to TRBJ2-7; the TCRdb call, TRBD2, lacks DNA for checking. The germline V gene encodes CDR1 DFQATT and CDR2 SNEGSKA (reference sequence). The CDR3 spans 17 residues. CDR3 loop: CSAWGLAGGPGTYEQYF.

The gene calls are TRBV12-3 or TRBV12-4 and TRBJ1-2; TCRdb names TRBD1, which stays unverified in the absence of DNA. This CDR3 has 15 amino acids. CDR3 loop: CASSLDRGGNYGYTF.

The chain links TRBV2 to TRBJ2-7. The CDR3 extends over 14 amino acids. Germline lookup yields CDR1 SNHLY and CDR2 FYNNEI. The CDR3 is CASSGPNSLGEQYF.

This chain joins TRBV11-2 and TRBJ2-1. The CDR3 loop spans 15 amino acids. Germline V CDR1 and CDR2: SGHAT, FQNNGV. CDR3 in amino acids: CASSSFRAPDNEQFF.

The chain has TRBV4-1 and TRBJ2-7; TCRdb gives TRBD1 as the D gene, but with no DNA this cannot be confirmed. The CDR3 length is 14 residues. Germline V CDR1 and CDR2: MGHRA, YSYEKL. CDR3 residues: CASSPGTVLYEQYF.

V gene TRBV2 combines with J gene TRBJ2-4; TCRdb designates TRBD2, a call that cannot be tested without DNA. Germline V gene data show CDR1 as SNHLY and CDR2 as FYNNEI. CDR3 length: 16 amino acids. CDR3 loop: CASSESSGGTGDIQYF.

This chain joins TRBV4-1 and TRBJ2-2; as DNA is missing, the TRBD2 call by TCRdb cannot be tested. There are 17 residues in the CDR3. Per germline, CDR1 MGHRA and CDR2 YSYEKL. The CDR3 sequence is CASSRRTSGGNTGELFF.

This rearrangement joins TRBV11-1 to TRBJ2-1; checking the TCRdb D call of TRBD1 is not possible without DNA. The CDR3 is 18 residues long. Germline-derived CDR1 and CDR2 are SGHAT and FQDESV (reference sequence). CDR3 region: CASSLSLRGQGGPNEQFF.

The CDR3 here is CASSIVWPATTGELFF. This chain joins TRBV19 and TRBJ2-2. This CDR3 has 16 amino acids. CDR1 LNHDA and CDR2 SQIVND come from the germline V gene (reference sequence). Looking up the rest from reference TRBV19 and TRBJ2-2 gives the full variable domain: DGGITQSPKYLFRKEGQNVTLSCEQNLNHDAMYWYRQDPGQGLRLIYYSQIVNDFQKGDIAEGYSVSREKKESFPLTVTSAQKNPTAFYLCASSIVWPATTGELFFGEGSRLTVL.

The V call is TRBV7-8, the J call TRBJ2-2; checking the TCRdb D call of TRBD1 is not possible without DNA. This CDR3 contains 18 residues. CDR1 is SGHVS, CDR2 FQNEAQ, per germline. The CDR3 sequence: CASSSWDRRGWPAGELFF.

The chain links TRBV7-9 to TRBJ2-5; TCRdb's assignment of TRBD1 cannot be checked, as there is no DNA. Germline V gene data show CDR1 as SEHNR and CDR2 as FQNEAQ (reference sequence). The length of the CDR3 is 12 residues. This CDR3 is CASSLDPGRKYF.

This CDR3 reads CASSLRTSGGDYNEQFF. This chain connects TRBV3-1 to TRBJ2-1; TCRdb names TRBD2, which stays unverified in the absence of DNA. Germline V gene data show CDR1 as LGHDT and CDR2 as YNNKEL (reference sequence). CDR3 length equals 17 residues.

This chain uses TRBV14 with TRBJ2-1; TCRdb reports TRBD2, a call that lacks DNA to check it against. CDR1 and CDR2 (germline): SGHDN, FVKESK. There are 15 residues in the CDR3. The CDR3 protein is CASSQVGGGYNEQFF. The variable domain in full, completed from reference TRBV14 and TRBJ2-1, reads EAGVTQFPSHSVIEKGQTVTLRCDPISGHDNLYWYRRVMGKEIKFLLHFVKESKQDESGMPNNRFLAERTGGTYSTLKVQPAELEDSGVYFCASSQVGGGYNEQFFGPGTRLTVL.